A single sample gave rise to the 8 T cell receptor beta chains below, sequenced in a study of blood T cell repertoires in COVID-19. Data came from immunoSEQ multiplex PCR; TCRdb stores just in-frame clones and leaves some out. The sample lists about 42,000 clones, 70% to 90% occurring once. Sequenced: peripheral blood. Receptors were obtained from a human donor in a cohort sampled during active COVID-19.

The chain recombines TRBV11-2 with TRBJ2-7; 11 nucleotides agree with TRBD2. The V and J ends lost 3 bases and 0 bases, in that order; junction bases with no gene match: 7. CDR1 and CDR2 (germline): SGHAT, FQNNGV. This CDR3 region has 17 residues. The CDR3 is CASSLASGGKSSYEQYF. CDR3 DNA sequence: TGTGCCAGCAGCTTGGCTAGCGGGGGGAAAAGCTCCTACGAGCAGTACTTC.

This chain uses TRBV5-1 with TRBJ2-7; maybe TRBD1 (6 bases). This CDR3 has 14 residues. CDR1 and CDR2 (germline): SGHRS, YFSETQ. V shed 5 bases and J shed 5 bases, with 17 bases lying between them. CDR3 amino acids: CASRPGQNGDEQYF. The CDR3, as DNA: TGCGCCAGCAGACCCGGACAGAATGGCGACGAGCAGTACTTC.

The chain has TRBV11-1 and TRBJ2-2; D not certain. This CDR3 has 15 residues. Trimming removed 3 bases at V and 2 bases at J, with 10 bases between. Germline CDR1 reads SGHAT; CDR2 reads FQDESV (reference sequence). CDR3 residues: CASSLVQTNTGELFF. In DNA form, the CDR3 reads TGTGCCAGCAGCTTGGTCCAGACTAACACCGGGGAGCTGTTTTTT.

This clone has a single count. The chain has TRBV5-5 and TRBJ1-4; D is ambiguous. The CDR3 has 18 amino acids. Trimming cost V 1 base and J 2 bases, with 18 bases left between them. CDR1 is SGHKS and CDR2 is YYEKEE in the germline V gene (reference sequence). CDR3 sequence reads: CASSLYPLPPGTNEKLFF. CDR3 DNA sequence: TGTGCCAGCAGCTTGTATCCCCTCCCCCCGGGTACTAATGAAAAACTGTTTTTT.

The chain has TRBV7-8 and TRBJ2-3, with TRBD2 identical over 9 bases. With 4 bases clipped from V and 2 bases from J, the junction kept 7 bases outside the gene matches. Looked up from germline, CDR1 is SGHVS and CDR2 is FQNEAQ. The CDR3 covers 16 residues. The CDR3 bases are TGTGCCAGCAGCTCAGGACTAGCGAGACCCACAGATACGCAGTATTTT. Its translation is CASSSGLARPTDTQYF.

The chain uses TRBV19 and TRBJ1-5; 11 bases agree with TRBD1. After removal of 4 bases from V and 6 bases from J, the junction contained 5 bases not matched to a gene. Looked up from germline, CDR1 is LNHDA and CDR2 is SQIVND (reference sequence). The CDR3 is 15 residues long. DNA for the CDR3: TGTGCCAGTAGTACGGGACAGGGGGGGGGTCAGCCCCAGCATTTT. It translates to CASSTGQGGGQPQHF.

V gene TRBV12-5 combines with J gene TRBJ1-1, with D possibly being TRBD1 (5 bases). Germline V gene data show CDR1 as LGHNT and CDR2 as FRNRAP. This CDR3 has 14 amino acids. With 5 bases removed from V and 6 bases from J, the gap between germline ends came to 16 bases. As DNA, the CDR3 is TGTGCTAGTGGTCCGGGACTACCACCTCCTGAAGCTTTCTTT. Amino acid sequence: CASGPGLPPPEAFF.

The chain employs TRBV7-8 and TRBJ2-7; tentative D call: TRBD2 (7 bases). V lost 3 bases, J lost 0 bases, and 18 bases lay in between. Germline-derived CDR1 and CDR2 are SGHVS and FQNEAQ. The CDR3 length is 17 residues. CDR3: CASSLNLGGAFSYEQYF. The CDR3 region has the DNA TGTGCCAGCAGCTTGAATCTAGGGGGGGCCTTCTCCTACGAGCAGTACTTC.